This TCR beta chain was observed in a study of blood T cell repertoires in COVID-19. Study-level information: Sites across the United States, Italy and Spain contributed samples from acute and convalescent COVID-19. PBMCs, B-cell-depleted T cells, or T cells were the source of the cDNA or gDNA that made up the material.

As originally analysed: Amplification from reference gene primers served as the basis for estimated nucleated cell counts. Sequenced by immunoSEQ multiplex PCR; TCRdb stores in-frame clones only, minus some. That table is the source of V, J and clone size, and D and trimming were worked out from the DNA. The repertoire holds tens of thousands of clones, with more than 80% as singletons. Per germline, CDR1 SGHAT and CDR2 FQNNGV. CDR3 length: 14 residues. Unmatched junction bases numbered 1, after V lost 3 bases and J lost 5 bases. This TCR came from an elderly man with acute or convalescent COVID-19. V usage is TRBV11-2 and J usage is TRBJ1-4; 9 nucleotides agree with TRBD1. Input material: peripheral blood. DNA for the CDR3: TGTGCCAGCAGCTTCGGGACAGGGAATGAAAAACTGTTTTTT. It yields the protein CASSFGTGNEKLFF.